This T cell receptor (beta chain) was profiled in a study of blood T cell repertoires in COVID-19. Overall study context: In each case, the material was cDNA or gDNA derived from T cells, B-cell-depleted T cells, or PBMCs.

Within the 2 weeks before study entry, each person in the exposed group met a COVID-19 case. This clone was recorded only once. Original data processing: Counts of nucleated cells, estimated from reference gene primer amplification, were obtained. Sequenced by immunoSEQ multiplex PCR; TCRdb stores in-frame clones only, minus some. V and J calls plus clone size are reproduced from that table; the DNA served to infer D and trimming. The sample contains some 270,000 clones, roughly 81% of which appear only once. Germline values: CDR1 LGHDT, CDR2 YNNKEL (reference sequence). The CDR3 covers 20 residues. J gave up 4 bases and V 0 bases, and 16 bases lay outside the gene matches.

The clonotype was recovered from a woman between 50 and 59 years old who had been exposed to COVID-19. Sequenced sample: PBMCs or T cells enriched from blood (not recorded which). The chain is built from TRBV3-1 (or the pseudogene TRBV3-2) and TRBJ2-3, with 10 bases identical to TRBD2. CDR3 region: CASSQEGSGGGPLSPDTQYF. The CDR3 DNA is TGTGCCAGCAGCCAAGAGGGAAGCGGGGGGGGCCCCTTGTCTCCAGATACGCAGTATTTT.